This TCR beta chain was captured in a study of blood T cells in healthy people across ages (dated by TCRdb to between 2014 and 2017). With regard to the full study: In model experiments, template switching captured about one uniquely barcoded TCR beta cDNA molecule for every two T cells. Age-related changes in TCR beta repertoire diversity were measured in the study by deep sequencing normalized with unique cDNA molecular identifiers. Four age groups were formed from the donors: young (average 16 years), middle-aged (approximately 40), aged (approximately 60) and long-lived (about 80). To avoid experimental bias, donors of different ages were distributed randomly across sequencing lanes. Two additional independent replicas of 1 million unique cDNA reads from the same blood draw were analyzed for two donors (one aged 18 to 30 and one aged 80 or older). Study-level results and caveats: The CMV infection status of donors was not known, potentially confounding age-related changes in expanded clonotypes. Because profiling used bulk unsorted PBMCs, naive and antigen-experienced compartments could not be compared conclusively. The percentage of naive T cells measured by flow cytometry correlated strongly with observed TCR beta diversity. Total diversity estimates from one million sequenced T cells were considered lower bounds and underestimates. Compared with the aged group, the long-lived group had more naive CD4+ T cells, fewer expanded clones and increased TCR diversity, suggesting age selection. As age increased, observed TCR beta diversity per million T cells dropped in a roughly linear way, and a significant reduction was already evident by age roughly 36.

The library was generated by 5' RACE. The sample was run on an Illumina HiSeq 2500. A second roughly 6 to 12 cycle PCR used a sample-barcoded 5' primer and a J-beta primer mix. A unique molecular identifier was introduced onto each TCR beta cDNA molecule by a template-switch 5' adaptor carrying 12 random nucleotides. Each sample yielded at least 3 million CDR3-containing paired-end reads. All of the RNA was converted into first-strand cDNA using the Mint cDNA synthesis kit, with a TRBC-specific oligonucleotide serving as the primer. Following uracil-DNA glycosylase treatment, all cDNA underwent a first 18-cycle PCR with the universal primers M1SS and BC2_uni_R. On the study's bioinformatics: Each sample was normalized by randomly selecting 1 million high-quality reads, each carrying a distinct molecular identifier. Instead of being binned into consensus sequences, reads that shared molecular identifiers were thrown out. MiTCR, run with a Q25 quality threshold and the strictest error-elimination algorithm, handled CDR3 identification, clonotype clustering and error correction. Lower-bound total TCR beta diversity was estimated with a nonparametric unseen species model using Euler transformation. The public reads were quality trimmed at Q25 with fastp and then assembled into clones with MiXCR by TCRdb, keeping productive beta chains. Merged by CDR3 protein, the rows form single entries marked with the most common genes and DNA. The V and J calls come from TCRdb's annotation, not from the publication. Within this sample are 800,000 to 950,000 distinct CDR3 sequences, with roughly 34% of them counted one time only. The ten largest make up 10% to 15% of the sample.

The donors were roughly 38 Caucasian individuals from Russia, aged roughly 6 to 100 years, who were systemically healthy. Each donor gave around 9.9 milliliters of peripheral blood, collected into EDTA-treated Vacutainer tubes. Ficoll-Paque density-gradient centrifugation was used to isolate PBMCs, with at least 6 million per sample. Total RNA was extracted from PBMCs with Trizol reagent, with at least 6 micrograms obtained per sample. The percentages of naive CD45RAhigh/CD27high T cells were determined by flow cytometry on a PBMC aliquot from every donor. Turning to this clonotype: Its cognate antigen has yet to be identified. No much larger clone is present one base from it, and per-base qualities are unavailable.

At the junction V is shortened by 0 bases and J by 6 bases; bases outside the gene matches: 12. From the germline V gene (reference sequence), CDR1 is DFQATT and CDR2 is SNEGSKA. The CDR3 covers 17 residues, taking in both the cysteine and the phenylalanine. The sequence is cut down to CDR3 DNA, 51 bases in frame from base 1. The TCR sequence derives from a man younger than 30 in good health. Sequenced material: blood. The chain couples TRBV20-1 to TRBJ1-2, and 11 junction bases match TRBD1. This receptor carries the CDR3 CSARDARGQGAGHGYTF. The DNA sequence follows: TGCAGTGCTAGAGATGCCCGAGGACAGGGGGCAGGCCATGGCTACACCTTC.